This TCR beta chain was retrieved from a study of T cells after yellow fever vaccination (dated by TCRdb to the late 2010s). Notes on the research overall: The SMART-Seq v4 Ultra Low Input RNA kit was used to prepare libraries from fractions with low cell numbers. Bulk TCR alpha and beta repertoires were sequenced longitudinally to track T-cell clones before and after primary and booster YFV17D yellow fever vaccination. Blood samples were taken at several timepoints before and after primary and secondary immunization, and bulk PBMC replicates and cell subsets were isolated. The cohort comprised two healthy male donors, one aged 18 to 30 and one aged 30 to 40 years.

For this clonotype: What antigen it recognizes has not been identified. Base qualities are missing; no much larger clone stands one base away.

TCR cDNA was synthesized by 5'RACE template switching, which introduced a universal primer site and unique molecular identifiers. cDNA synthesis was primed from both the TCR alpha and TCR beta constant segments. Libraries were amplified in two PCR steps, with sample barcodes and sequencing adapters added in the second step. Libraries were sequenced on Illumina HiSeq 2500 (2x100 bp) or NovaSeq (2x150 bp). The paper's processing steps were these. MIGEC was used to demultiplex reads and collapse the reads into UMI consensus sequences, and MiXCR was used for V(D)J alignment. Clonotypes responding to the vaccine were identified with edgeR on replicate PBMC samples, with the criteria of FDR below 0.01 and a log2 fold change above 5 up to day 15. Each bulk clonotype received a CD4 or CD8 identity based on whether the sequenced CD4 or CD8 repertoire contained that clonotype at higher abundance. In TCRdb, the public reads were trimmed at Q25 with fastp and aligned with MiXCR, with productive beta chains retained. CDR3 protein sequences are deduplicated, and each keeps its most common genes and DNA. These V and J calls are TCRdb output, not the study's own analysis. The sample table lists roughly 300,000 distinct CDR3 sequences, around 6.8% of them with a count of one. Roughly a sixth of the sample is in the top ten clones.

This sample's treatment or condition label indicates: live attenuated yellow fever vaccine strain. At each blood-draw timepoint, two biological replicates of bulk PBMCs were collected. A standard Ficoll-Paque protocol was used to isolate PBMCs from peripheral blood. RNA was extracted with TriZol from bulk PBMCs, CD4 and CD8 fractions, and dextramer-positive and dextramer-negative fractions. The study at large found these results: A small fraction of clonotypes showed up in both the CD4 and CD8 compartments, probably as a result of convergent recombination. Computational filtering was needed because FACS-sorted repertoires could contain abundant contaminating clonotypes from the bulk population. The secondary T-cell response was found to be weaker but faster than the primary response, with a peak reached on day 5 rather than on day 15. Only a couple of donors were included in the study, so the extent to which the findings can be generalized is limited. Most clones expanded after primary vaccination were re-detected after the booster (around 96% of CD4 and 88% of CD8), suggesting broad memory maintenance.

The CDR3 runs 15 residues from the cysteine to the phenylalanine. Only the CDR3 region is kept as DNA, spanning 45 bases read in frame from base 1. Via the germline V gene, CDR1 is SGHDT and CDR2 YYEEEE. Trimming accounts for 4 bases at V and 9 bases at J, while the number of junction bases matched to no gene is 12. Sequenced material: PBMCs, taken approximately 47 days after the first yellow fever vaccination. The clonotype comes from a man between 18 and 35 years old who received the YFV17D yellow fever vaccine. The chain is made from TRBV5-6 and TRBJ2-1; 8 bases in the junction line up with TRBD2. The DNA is TGTGCCAGCAGCGTTTTGCGGGGGGACCCCATTGAGCAGTTCTTC. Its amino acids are CASSVLRGDPIEQFF.